These T cell receptor beta chains were read from a single sample in a study of blood T cell repertoires in COVID-19. Only in-frame clones appear in the TCRdb table, and some are missing; sequencing was by immunoSEQ multiplex PCR. This sample has 20,000 to 25,000 clones, with around 85% found just once. Sequenced: peripheral blood. These receptors all come from a woman at least 80 years old with acute or convalescent COVID-19. Each CDR3 is given with its conserved first and last residue. A D gene is named only where the DNA matches it firmly. Not every row has a clone size; where given, it reads once, few, many or a size class.

j_call: TRBJ1-2
clone_size: few
d_call: TRBD1
v_call: TRBV5-1
cdr3_nt: TGCGCCAGCAGCTTGGCCGACAGGGTTTGGAGTGGCTACACCTTC
cdr3_aa: CASSLADRVWSGYTF

j_call: TRBJ1-4
clone_size: NA
d_call: NA
v_call: TRBV12-3/TRBV12-4
cdr3_nt: TGTGCCAGCAGCGGAGGGGAAAAACTGTTTTTT
cdr3_aa: CASSGGEKLFF

j_call: TRBJ2-7
clone_size: once
d_call: TRBD1
v_call: TRBV12-5
cdr3_nt: TGTGCTAGTGGTTTCGGGACAGTCTCCTACGAGCAGTACTTC
cdr3_aa: CASGFGTVSYEQYF

j_call: TRBJ1-4
clone_size: once
d_call: NA
v_call: TRBV3-1/TRBV3-2
cdr3_nt: TGTGCCAGCAACCGAAACAGGGCGGGTGAAAAACTGTTTTTT
cdr3_aa: CASNRNRAGEKLFF

j_call: TRBJ2-2
clone_size: NA
d_call: NA
v_call: TRBV30
cdr3_nt: TGTGCCTGGAGTGTTATGGCGGCGGTCGCCGGGGAGCTGTTTTTT
cdr3_aa: CAWSVMAAVAGELFF

j_call: TRBJ2-7
clone_size: NA
d_call: NA
v_call: TRBV10-1
cdr3_nt: TGCGCCAACAAAGCGGCCGACGCCTACGAGCAGTACTTC
cdr3_aa: CANKAADAYEQYF

j_call: TRBJ2-4
clone_size: NA
d_call: TRBD1
v_call: TRBV28
cdr3_nt: TGTGCCAGCAGTTTGGGACAGGGTAAGGGCATTCAGTACTTC
cdr3_aa: CASSLGQGKGIQYF

j_call: TRBJ2-7
clone_size: NA
d_call: TRBD2
v_call: TRBV19
cdr3_nt: TGTGCCAGTAGTATTCCTAGCGGGGCCAGGTACGAGCAGTACTTC
cdr3_aa: CASSIPSGARYEQYF

j_call: TRBJ1-1
clone_size: NA
d_call: NA
v_call: TRBV7-2
cdr3_nt: TGTGCCAGCAGCCCCCCGGGGGGCGGTACTGAAGCTTTCTTT
cdr3_aa: CASSPPGGGTEAFF

j_call: TRBJ1-2
clone_size: once
d_call: NA
v_call: TRBV9
cdr3_nt: TGTGCCAGCAGCGTAGATGTGGGCAACTATGGCTACACCTTC
cdr3_aa: CASSVDVGNYGYTF

j_call: TRBJ1-2
clone_size: once
d_call: TRBD1
v_call: TRBV2
cdr3_nt: TGTGCCACCACTCTCCGGACAGGAGACTATGGCTACACCTTC
cdr3_aa: CATTLRTGDYGYTF

j_call: TRBJ1-5
clone_size: NA
d_call: NA
v_call: TRBV19
cdr3_nt: TGTGCCAGTAGTATCGGACACAATCAGCCCCAGCATTTT
cdr3_aa: CASSIGHNQPQHF

j_call: TRBJ2-5
clone_size: NA
d_call: NA
v_call: TRBV9
cdr3_nt: TGTGCCAGCAGCGCGGGATTCGAAGAGACCCAGTACTTC
cdr3_aa: CASSAGFEETQYF

j_call: TRBJ2-7
clone_size: NA
d_call: NA
v_call: TRBV14
cdr3_nt: TGTGCCAGCAGCCTCGGTGGTAGCGGCACCTACGAGCAGTACTTC
cdr3_aa: CASSLGGSGTYEQYF

j_call: TRBJ2-1
clone_size: NA
d_call: NA
v_call: TRBV6-5
cdr3_nt: TGTGCCAGCAGTTACCAGGGGAAGGTTAACAATGAGCAGTTCTTC
cdr3_aa: CASSYQGKVNNEQFF

j_call: TRBJ1-2
clone_size: NA
d_call: NA
v_call: TRBV7-8
cdr3_nt: TGTGCCAGCAGCTTAGGACCAGGGAACTATGGCTACACCTTC
cdr3_aa: CASSLGPGNYGYTF

j_call: TRBJ2-4
clone_size: NA
d_call: TRBD2
v_call: TRBV7-8
cdr3_nt: TGTGCCAGCAGCTTCGGGGGGGCTATGGACATTCAGTACTTC
cdr3_aa: CASSFGGAMDIQYF

j_call: TRBJ2-6
clone_size: NA
d_call: NA
v_call: TRBV6-5
cdr3_nt: TGTGCCAGTAGGACGGGGTCTTCTGGGGCCAACGTCCTGACTTTC
cdr3_aa: CASRTGSSGANVLTF

j_call: TRBJ1-1
clone_size: NA
d_call: NA
v_call: TRBV2
cdr3_nt: TGTGCCAGCACAGTAACCATGAACACTGAAGCTTTCTTT
cdr3_aa: CASTVTMNTEAFF

j_call: TRBJ2-1
clone_size: few
d_call: TRBD2
v_call: TRBV14
cdr3_nt: TGTGCCAGCAGCCAGGGACTAGCGGGAGTGGGTGAGCAGTTCTTC
cdr3_aa: CASSQGLAGVGEQFF

j_call: TRBJ2-3
clone_size: NA
d_call: NA
v_call: TRBV5-5
cdr3_nt: TGTGCCAGCAGCTTGCTTAGCACAGATACGCAGTATTTT
cdr3_aa: CASSLLSTDTQYF

j_call: TRBJ2-7
clone_size: NA
d_call: NA
v_call: TRBV30
cdr3_nt: TGTGCCTGGAGTGCAGGGGCGTTGTACGAGCAGTACTTC
cdr3_aa: CAWSAGALYEQYF

j_call: TRBJ2-7
clone_size: NA
d_call: NA
v_call: TRBV6-5
cdr3_nt: TGTGCCAGCAGTCACTCCTACGAGCAGTACTTC
cdr3_aa: CASSHSYEQYF

j_call: TRBJ2-7
clone_size: NA
d_call: TRBD2
v_call: TRBV6-2/TRBV6-3
cdr3_nt: TGTGCCAGCAGCGATCGACTAGCGGGAGCCCTTCCCTACGAGCAGTACTTC
cdr3_aa: CASSDRLAGALPYEQYF

j_call: TRBJ1-6
clone_size: once
d_call: NA
v_call: TRBV15
cdr3_nt: TGTGCCACCAGCAGAGGGGGGGTCCGTAATTCACCCCTCCACTTT
cdr3_aa: CATSRGGVRNSPLHF

j_call: TRBJ2-1
clone_size: NA
d_call: NA
v_call: TRBV19
cdr3_nt: TGTGCCAGTAGTATTAGGTTAGCGGCGAATGGGCAGTTCTTC
cdr3_aa: CASSIRLAANGQFF

j_call: TRBJ2-2
clone_size: NA
d_call: NA
v_call: TRBV7-2
cdr3_nt: TGTGCCAGCAGCTCACAGGGACCCGCGAACACCGGGGAGCTGTTTTTT
cdr3_aa: CASSSQGPANTGELFF

j_call: TRBJ2-1
clone_size: NA
d_call: NA
v_call: TRBV5-1
cdr3_nt: TGCGCCAGCAGCTTGGCGGGGGTCCACAATGAGCAGTTCTTC
cdr3_aa: CASSLAGVHNEQFF

j_call: TRBJ1-5
clone_size: NA
d_call: NA
v_call: TRBV19
cdr3_nt: TGTGCCAGTAGTATACAGGTAGAAAATCAGCCCCAGCATTTT
cdr3_aa: CASSIQVENQPQHF

j_call: TRBJ1-1
clone_size: NA
d_call: TRBD1
v_call: TRBV6-2/TRBV6-3
cdr3_nt: TGTGCCAGCAGTTCCACGGGACAGGGAAACACTGAAGCTTTCTTT
cdr3_aa: CASSSTGQGNTEAFF

j_call: TRBJ1-4
clone_size: NA
d_call: NA
v_call: TRBV19
cdr3_nt: TGTGCCAGTAGTATCCTGGGAGGGGCAGTCGAAAAACTGTTTTTT
cdr3_aa: CASSILGGAVEKLFF

j_call: TRBJ2-7
clone_size: NA
d_call: NA
v_call: TRBV6-5
cdr3_nt: TGTGCCATTCGGAAGGGGTACGAGCAGTACTTC
cdr3_aa: CAIRKGYEQYF